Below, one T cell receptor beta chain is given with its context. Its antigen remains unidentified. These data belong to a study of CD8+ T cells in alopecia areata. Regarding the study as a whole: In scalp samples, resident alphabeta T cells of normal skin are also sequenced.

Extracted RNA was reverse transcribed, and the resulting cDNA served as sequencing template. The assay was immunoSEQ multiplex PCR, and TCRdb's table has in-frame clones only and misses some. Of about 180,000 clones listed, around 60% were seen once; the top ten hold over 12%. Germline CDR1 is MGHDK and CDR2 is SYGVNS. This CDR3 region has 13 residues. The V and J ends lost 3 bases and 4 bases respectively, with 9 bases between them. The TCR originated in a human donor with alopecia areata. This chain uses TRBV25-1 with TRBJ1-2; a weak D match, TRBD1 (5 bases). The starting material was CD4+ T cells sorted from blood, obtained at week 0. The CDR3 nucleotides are TGTGCCAGCAGTGAGTGGGGCGCCTATGGCTACACCTTC. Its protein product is CASSEWGAYGYTF.